Described below is a single T cell receptor (beta chain) sequence and its context. The target antigen is unknown. MiXCR was run by TCRdb on the reads, yielding one entry per CDR3 protein. The profile shows approximately 910,000 distinct CDR3 sequences, less than 40% of them singletons. The sample originates from a study of T cell repertoires in cytomegalovirus infection. Turning to the study itself: Public TCR beta signatures were indicative of both CMV infection and a matching HLA type. Notes on the study in general: What dominated the ex vivo response were HLA-C-restricted CMV-specific TCR beta clonotypes.

The germline V gene encodes CDR1 LGHDT and CDR2 YNNKEL (reference sequence). V shed 1 base and J 12 bases; nucleotides not matched to a gene: 24. The CDR3 extends over 19 amino acids. The chain uses TRBV3-1 and TRBJ2-1; 7 bases agree with TRBD1. Material: cultured CD8+ T cells from PBMCs, obtained from culture after CMV antigen stimulation. This receptor was obtained from a human donor in good health (CMV status not recorded). Some clones in this sample may be carry-over from other donors' samples. This CDR3 is CASSQVAAGGSPSPQWQFF. As DNA, the CDR3 is TGTGCCAGCAGCCAAGTGGCGGCAGGGGGTTCCCCCTCCCCACAATGGCAGTTCTTC.